This T cell receptor beta chain appears in the sequencing data of a study of regulatory T cells in long-lasting Graves disease. Study-level findings and limits: Rather than thyroid tissue, only peripheral blood underwent study.

Time point reported: newly diagnosed GD, antithyroid drugs for less than 3 months. The TCR library was prepared using RNA isolated from PBMCs. Trimming took off 7 bases at V and 5 bases at J, with 11 bases between the two ends. The CDR3 extends over 12 amino acids. CDR1 and CDR2 (germline): MDHEN, SYDVKM. This clonotype was recorded many times. Antigen unknown. Through Arm-PCR of CDR3 regions and iRepertoire HTBI primers, TCR beta libraries were built. Using its own MiXCR run on the multiplex PCR reads, TCRdb lists one record per CDR3 protein. The sample carries roughly 560,000 distinct CDR3 sequences, around 12% recorded once. These data were likewise used in another study, on T cells in Graves' hyperthyroidism and ophthalmopathy. That source notes: The primer set for the first-round RT-PCR of the TCR CDR3 was HTBI. Onset of ophthalmopathy came a median around 6.5 months after the model predicted it.

The receptor was isolated from a woman under 40 with Graves disease. The specimen was peripheral blood mononuclear cells (PBMCs), collected at new diagnosis, from a patient treated with antithyroid drugs. This chain uses TRBV28 with TRBJ2-5; D is unresolved. CDR3 DNA sequence: TGTGCCAGCAACGTGCTAGGGGAGACCCAGTACTTC. Translation: CASNVLGETQYF.